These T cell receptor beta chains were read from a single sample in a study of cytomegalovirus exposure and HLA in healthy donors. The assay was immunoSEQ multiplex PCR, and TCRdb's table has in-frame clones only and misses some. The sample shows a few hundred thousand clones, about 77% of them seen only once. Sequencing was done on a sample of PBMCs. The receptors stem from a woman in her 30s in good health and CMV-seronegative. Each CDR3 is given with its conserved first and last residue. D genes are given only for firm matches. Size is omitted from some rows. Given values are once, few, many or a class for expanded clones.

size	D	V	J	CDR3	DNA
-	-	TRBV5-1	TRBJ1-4	CASSLSRENEKLFF	TGCGCCAGCAGCTTATCCAGGGAAAATGAAAAACTGTTTTTT
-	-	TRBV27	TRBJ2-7	CASSPQVDYEQYF	TGTGCCAGCAGTCCCCAGGTGGACTACGAGCAGTACTTC
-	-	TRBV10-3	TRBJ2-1	CAISELPGNEQFF	TGTGCCATCAGTGAATTGCCGGGCAATGAGCAGTTCTTC
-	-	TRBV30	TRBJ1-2	CAWSVSSGRLLYGYTF	TGTGCCTGGAGTGTATCTTCAGGGCGCCTACTCTATGGCTACACCTTC
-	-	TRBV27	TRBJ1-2	CASSLTGLDGYTF	TGTGCCAGCAGTCTTACAGGTCTGGATGGCTACACCTTC
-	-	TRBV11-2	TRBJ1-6	CASSFRGPSYNSPLHF	TGTGCCAGCAGCTTCAGGGGACCGTCCTATAATTCACCCCTCCACTTT
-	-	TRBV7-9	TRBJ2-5	CASSLDYGSQETQYF	TGTGCCAGCAGCTTAGACTACGGGAGCCAAGAGACCCAGTACTTC
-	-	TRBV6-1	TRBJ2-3	CASSELLTDTQYF	TGTGCCAGCAGTGAACTTTTAACAGATACGCAGTATTTT
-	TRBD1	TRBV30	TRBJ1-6	CAWSAGLSGQGWSPLHF	TGTGCCTGGAGTGCAGGCCTATCGGGACAGGGGTGGTCACCCCTCCACTTT
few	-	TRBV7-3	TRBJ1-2	CASSLAVGRAEGYTF	TGTGCCAGCAGCTTAGCCGTCGGCAGGGCGGAGGGCTACACCTTC
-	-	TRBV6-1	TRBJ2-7	CASRDRTYEQYF	TGTGCCAGCAGGGACAGAACCTACGAGCAGTACTTC
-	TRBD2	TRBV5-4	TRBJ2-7	CASSQTGGGSSYEQYF	TGTGCCAGCAGCCAAACTGGCGGCGGGAGCTCCTACGAGCAGTACTTC
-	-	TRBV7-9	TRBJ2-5	CASSLPEDSQETQYF	TGTGCCAGCAGCTTACCCGAGGACAGCCAAGAGACCCAGTACTTC
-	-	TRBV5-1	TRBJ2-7	CASSLTDEQYF	TGCGCCAGCAGCCTGACTGACGAGCAGTACTTC
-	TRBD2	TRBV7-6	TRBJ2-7	CASSARTSGGSEQYF	TGTGCCAGCAGCGCCCGGACTAGCGGGGGATCCGAGCAGTACTTC
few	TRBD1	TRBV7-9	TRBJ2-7	CASSWVGTDEQYF	TGTGCCAGCAGCTGGGTGGGGACAGACGAGCAGTACTTC
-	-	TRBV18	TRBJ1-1	CASSGGEGTEAFF	TGTGCCAGCTCGGGAGGGGAGGGGACTGAAGCTTTCTTT
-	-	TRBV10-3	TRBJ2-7	CAISAGPEQYF	TGTGCCATCAGTGCCGGTCCCGAGCAGTACTTC
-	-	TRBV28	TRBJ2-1	CASSSTVSSSYNEQFF	TGTGCCAGCAGTTCCACGGTGTCATCCTCCTACAATGAGCAGTTCTTC
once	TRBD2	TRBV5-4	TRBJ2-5	CASSKGPTSGGFTETQYF	TGTGCCAGCAGCAAGGGGCCGACTAGCGGGGGGTTCACGGAGACCCAGTACTTC
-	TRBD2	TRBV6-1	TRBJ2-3	CASSGLAGGFDTQYF	TGTGCCAGCAGTGGGCTGGCGGGAGGGTTCGATACGCAGTATTTT
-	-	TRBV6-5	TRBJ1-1	CASSYPGRGKTEAFF	TGTGCCAGCAGTTACCCGGGCAGGGGTAAAACTGAAGCTTTCTTT
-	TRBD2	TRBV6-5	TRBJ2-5	CASSYSRLAGSETQYF	TGTGCCAGCAGTTACTCGAGGCTAGCGGGAAGTGAGACCCAGTACTTC
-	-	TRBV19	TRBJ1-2	CASSIDLTENYGYTF	TGTGCCAGTAGTATAGATTTAACAGAAAACTATGGCTACACCTTC
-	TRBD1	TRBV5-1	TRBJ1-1	CASSLHGGQGRGEAFF	TGCGCCAGCAGCTTGCACGGGGGACAGGGAAGGGGTGAAGCTTTCTTT
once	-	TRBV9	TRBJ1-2	CASSSTGRDNYGYTF	TGTGCCAGCAGCTCGACAGGACGGGATAACTATGGCTACACCTTC
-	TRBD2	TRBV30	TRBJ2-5	CALGGGLKTQYF	TGTGCTCTCGGGGGGGGGCTAAAGACCCAGTACTTC